The present T cell receptor beta chain was sequenced within a study of beta chain features in type 1 diabetes. This clone was seen a few times. Deletions cut 2 bases from V and 8 bases from J, with 6 bases between. From germline, CDR1 is MDHEN and CDR2 SYDVKM. This CDR3 has 11 amino acids. Central memory, naive, regulatory and stem cell-like memory CD4+ cells were sorted by CD45RO/CCR7/CD25/CD127/CD95/CD27. The sequenced template was cDNA made from the entire isolated RNA. Sequencing was performed with immunoSEQ multiplex PCR; in TCRdb, only in-frame clones are kept and a portion is missing. The table has a few hundred thousand clones, roughly 16% seen once; the top ten hold under 0.02%.

The chain links TRBV28 to TRBJ1-1; D unresolved. Sequenced sample: naive CD4+ T cells from blood. The receptor was isolated from a woman under 30 in good health. CDR3 DNA: TGTGCCAGCAGTTTACAGGCCGAAGCTTTCTTT. Amino acid sequence: CASSLQAEAFF.